This TCR beta chain was sequenced for a study of cytomegalovirus exposure and HLA in healthy donors (dated by TCRdb to about 2017). Background on the whole study: A later analysis indicated that the roughly 130 validation repertoires were generated on the platform also employed for the 720 or so repertoires of the first cohort. The study was designed to test whether signatures of past pathogen exposure could be identified by cataloging public T cell receptors. To predict cytomegalovirus infection status, the study brought together high-throughput TCR immunosequencing, statistical association of individual TCRs with disease status, and machine learning. Along with the roughly 670-subject first cohort, a separate validation cohort of over a hundred different subjects was used.

Donors formed part of the validation cohort, which comprised 120 subjects and was distinct from the first cohort of some 700 subjects. The investigation overall reported the following: Of the cluster scores, about 94% were above 0 in a later analysis, which found that TCRs clustered in the first cohort also tended to co-occur in the 95 to 150 validation repertoires. A total of about 150 TCR beta chains were listed by the study as associated with cytomegalovirus. Most TCR sequences were observed very rarely across donors, whereas some public TCRs were present in many individuals. According to the authors, the approach could potentially be generalized to other disease states and immunological phenotypes. All 120 or so repertoires were used to score co-occurrence in the validation cohort in a later analysis, because that analysis had no HLA typing for the cohort. Three of the identified cytomegalovirus-associated TCR beta chains were confirmed in vitro to be specific for cytomegalovirus antigens. The classifier was reported to diagnose cytomegalovirus status with high specificity and sensitivity in both the original and validation cohorts.

On this clone: The antigen it binds to is not known. No base quality information exists; no much larger clone differs at one position.

Receptor libraries were prepared by the immunoSEQ multiplex PCR assay. Per the source publication's procedure: A statistical classification framework was built to diagnose cytomegalovirus status from the catalog of TCR beta chain sequences. TCRdb mirrors the immuneACCESS table, restricted to in-frame sequences. Some clones are absent from its copies; in checked studies, under half trace to an unresolved V gene, and the reason for the others is unknown. V, J and clone size derive from that table, while D and trimming were established from the DNA sequence. This sample comprises some 170,000 clones, around four fifths of them detected only once. The ten top clones hold 2% to 2.5% of the sample. The CDR3 numbers 15 residues from cysteine through phenylalanine. Of the read, only the CDR3 DNA is kept; its 45 bases are in frame from base 1. The germline V gene yields SGDLS for CDR1 and YYNGEE for CDR2. Trimming removed 4 bases from V and 1 base from J; the gene matches leave 5 bases unexplained.

The sequenced sample consisted of PBMCs. The TCR was taken from a man aged 30 to 39 in good health and CMV-seropositive. Rearrangement joined TRBV9 to TRBJ1-1; TRBD1 fits 9 bases in the junction. The CDR3 protein: CASSPRTGENTEAFF. The nucleotide sequence reads TGTGCCAGCAGCCCCCGGACAGGGGAGAACACTGAAGCTTTCTTT.